Presented here are 32 T cell receptor beta chains from one specimen sequenced in a study of Graves' ophthalmopathy and Graves' hyperthyroidism. The TCR beta CDR3 regions underwent amplification from RNA transcripts. First-round RT-PCR relied on HTBI primers, and a second-round multiplex PCR came next. TCRdb re-derived calls from the multiplex PCR reads in MiXCR, one entry per CDR3 protein. The sample lists about 700,000 distinct CDR3 sequences; around 40% were seen once. What was sequenced was peripheral blood. Receptors originate from an adult man with Graves' ophthalmopathy.

The V call is TRBV7-9, the J call TRBJ1-2, with D unresolved. Germline V CDR1 and CDR2: SEHNR, FQNEAQ (reference sequence). The CDR3 has 14 amino acids. The V end was cut by 6 bases, the J end by 4 bases, with 15 bases between. The CDR3 coding sequence is TGTGCCAGCAGTTTGCTCCGCCGGGTCTATGGCTACACCTTC. It translates to CASSLLRRVYGYTF.

This sequence joins TRBV9 and TRBJ2-7; no clear D gene. The germline V and J ends were trimmed by 4 bases and 5 bases, with 10 bases remaining between them. Germline V CDR1 and CDR2: SGDLS, YYNGEE. There are 12 residues in the CDR3. The CDR3 reads CASSSGSNEQYF. As DNA, the CDR3 is TGTGCCAGCAGCTCTGGTTCTAACGAGCAGTACTTC.

There are many counts of this clonotype. J is TRBJ2-5 and V is TRBV29-1, with D possibly being TRBD1 (7 bases). The CDR3 length is 13 residues. Germline assignment: CDR1 SQVTM and CDR2 ANQGSEA. The V end was cut by 6 bases, the J end by 4 bases, with 15 bases between. The DNA for the CDR3 is TGCAGCGTGAACTACAGGGGACTAGAGACCCAGTACTTC. This codes for CSVNYRGLETQYF.

On this clonotype itself: A read error may explain this, as a much larger clone is one base away. This sequence joins TRBV7-9 and TRBJ2-5; D remains unclear. The ends were cut back, 2 bases at V and 4 bases at J, with 14 bases in the middle. In germline, CDR1 is SEHNR, CDR2 FQNEAQ (reference sequence). This CDR3 comprises 15 residues. The CDR3 spells CASSLLLGSRETQYF. Here the CDR3 DNA reads TGTGCCAGCAGCTTACTTCTGGGGTCTCGAGAGACCCAGTACTTC.

This clonotype was counted ten times or more. The chain combines TRBV29-1 with TRBJ2-7; D is tentatively TRBD1 or TRBD2 (5 bases each). Trimming removed 4 bases at V and 5 bases at J, with 18 bases between. The length of the CDR3 is 14 residues. Germline loops: CDR1 SQVTM, CDR2 ANQGSEA. DNA for the CDR3: TGCAGCGTTGGTCTTTGGGGGACCAGCCACGAGCAGTACTTC. Translated: CSVGLWGTSHEQYF.

Ten or more counts support this clonotype. This chain connects TRBV7-3 to TRBJ2-5; D uncertain. The CDR3 is 13 residues long. Trimming pared 2 bases from V and 5 bases from J, leaving 9 bases between. Germline V gene lookup returns CDR1 SGHTA and CDR2 FQGTGA. This CDR3 is CASSLYRAETQYF. The CDR3 DNA is TGTGCCAGCAGCTTATATCGAGCGGAGACCCAGTACTTC.

The chain recombines TRBV7-2 with TRBJ2-5, with 7 bases lining up with TRBD1. CDR1 and CDR2 (germline): SGHTA, FQGNSA. The length of the CDR3 is 17 residues. V lost 2 bases, J lost 5 bases, and 14 bases stayed unmatched. The CDR3 region has the DNA TGTGCCAGCAGCTTAATAGCCGGGACAGTCGACGGCGAGACCCAGTACTTC. Encoded protein: CASSLIAGTVDGETQYF.

The rearrangement links TRBV15 to TRBJ1-2; 8 bases agree with TRBD1. The CDR3 length is 15 residues. CDR1 and CDR2 from the germline V gene are LNHNV and YYDKDF (reference sequence). After removal of 8 bases from V and 5 bases from J, the junction contained 13 bases not matched to a gene. In nucleotides, the CDR3 is TGTGCCACCGGCCGGGGCAGGGGGCTGACTTATGGCTACACCTTC. Protein sequence: CATGRGRGLTYGYTF.

This chain links TRBV4-2 with TRBJ2-7; D remains unclear. The CDR3 has 15 residues. Trimming stripped 7 bases from V and 0 bases from J, with 16 bases between. The germline gives CDR1 LGHNA, CDR2 YNFKEQ. The CDR3 loop reads CASTQSKVSSYEQYF. Written as DNA, the CDR3 is TGTGCCAGCACCCAGAGCAAGGTTAGCTCCTACGAGCAGTACTTC.

The rearrangement links TRBV5-1 to TRBJ2-1; D possibly corresponds to TRBD2 (7 bases). The V and J ends lost 4 bases and 0 bases respectively, with 11 bases between them. The CDR3 has 15 residues. CDR1 and CDR2 from the germline V gene are SGHRS and YFSETQ. CDR3 in amino acids: CASSLRGGSYNEQFF. CDR3 in DNA: TGCGCCAGCAGCCTAAGGGGGGGCTCCTACAATGAGCAGTTCTTC.

V usage is TRBV25-1 and J usage is TRBJ2-2; D uncertain. The CDR3 has 15 residues. CDR1 and CDR2 from the germline V gene are MGHDK and SYGVNS. V lost 6 bases and J 3 bases, leaving 14 bases between the germline ends. The chain's CDR3 is CASSGAGFYTGELFF. The CDR3 nucleotides read TGTGCCAGCAGCGGCGCAGGTTTCTACACCGGGGAGCTGTTTTTT.

This clonotype occurred a few times. The final CDR3 position lacks the conserved phenylalanine or tryptophan, pointing to a likely read error. It is unclear where the CDR3 begins or ends on the DNA, so no DNA is shown, and the CDR3 is as TCRdb lists it. The chain joins TRBV15 to TRBJ1-4; the table names TRBD1, a call not compared with the DNA. The CDR3 length equals 9 residues, ends included. Germline assignment: CDR1 LNHNV and CDR2 YYDKDF (reference sequence). CDR3 sequence reads: CATSRDRGV.

The V and J genes are TRBV7-8 and TRBJ2-5; D may be TRBD2 (7 bases). V was clipped by 6 bases and J by 4 bases, with 15 bases between them. In germline, CDR1 is SGHVS, CDR2 FQNEAQ. There are 14 residues in the CDR3. CDR3 protein: CASSLRGGLETQYF. The CDR3 coding sequence is TGTGCCAGCAGTTTAAGGGGGGGATTAGAGACCCAGTACTTC.

The rearrangement uses TRBV20-1 and TRBJ1-1; tentatively, D is TRBD1 (5 bases). CDR1 and CDR2 from the germline V gene are DFQATT and SNEGSKA (reference sequence). There are 11 residues in the CDR3. The V and J ends lost 5 bases and 8 bases respectively, with 12 bases between them. Written as DNA, the CDR3 is TGCAGTGCTGGGGATGGGGCGGAAGCTTTCTTT. This gives the protein CSAGDGAEAFF.

V and J are TRBV4-2 and TRBJ2-7, with D tentatively TRBD2 (5 bases). The germline V and J ends were trimmed by 4 bases and 4 bases, with 14 bases remaining between them. This CDR3 is built from 14 residues. Germline CDR1 reads LGHNA; CDR2 reads YNFKEQ. CDR3 DNA: TGTGCCAGCAGCCCCGAGTTAGGACTTTACGAGCAGTACTTC. Its translation is CASSPELGLYEQYF.

V usage is TRBV29-1 and J usage is TRBJ2-7; 14 nucleotides line up with TRBD2. V was pared by 1 base and J by 7 bases, with 12 bases of the junction left unmatched. The CDR3 loop spans 17 amino acids. In germline, CDR1 is SQVTM, CDR2 ANQGSEA. The CDR3 here is CSVEAGLGGLAGDEQYF. CDR3 nucleotide sequence: TGCAGCGTTGAAGCGGGGCTAGGGGGACTAGCGGGAGATGAGCAGTACTTC.

This sequence joins TRBV7-2 and TRBJ2-7; TRBD1 or TRBD2 may be the D gene (5 bases each). Germline loops: CDR1 SGHTA, CDR2 FQGNSA. Trimming removed 5 bases from V and 4 bases from J, with 15 bases in between. The CDR3 consists of 14 residues. The DNA of the CDR3 is TGTGCCAGCAGCCCCGGGGCCGGGAAATACGAGCAGTACTTC. Its translation: CASSPGAGKYEQYF.

The CDR3 DNA sequence: TGTGCCAGCAGTGAAGCCCCAGTCGTCCCCTACGAGCAGTACTTC. It codes for CASSEAPVVPYEQYF. This sequence joins TRBV7-6 and TRBJ2-7; no firm D call. V was pared by 6 bases and J by 2 bases, with 17 bases between. This CDR3 region has 15 residues. Germline lookup yields CDR1 SGHVS and CDR2 FNYEAQ.

This clonotype was seen a handful of times. Its ends do not fully match the called genes, so a read error is possible. The V call is TRBV25-1, the J call TRBJ2-2; the match to TRBD1 covers 7 bases. This CDR3 is built from 12 residues. Germline CDR1 is MGHDK and CDR2 is SYGVNS. The CDR3 here is CASRDRAGELFF. As DNA, the CDR3 is TGTGCCAGCCGTGACAGGGCTGGGGAGCTGTTTTTT.

This clonotype was seen at least ten times. This sequence joins TRBV7-2 and TRBJ2-5; D not certain. The ends were cut back, 7 bases at V and 4 bases at J, with 19 bases in the middle. Germline V gives CDR1 SGHTA, CDR2 FQGNSA. The CDR3 contains 15 residues. CDR3 in amino acids: CASTLSGLRGETQYF. As DNA, the CDR3 is TGTGCCAGCACCCTTAGTGGGCTAAGAGGAGAGACCCAGTACTTC.

The CDR3 is CSARGKGQETQYF. The CDR3 DNA follows: TGCAGTGCTAGAGGCAAGGGTCAAGAGACCCAGTACTTC. The chain joins TRBV20-1 to TRBJ2-5; D gene ambiguous. Germline V lookup: CDR1 DFQATT, CDR2 SNEGSKA (reference sequence). The CDR3 loop spans 13 amino acids. The germline V and J ends were trimmed by 1 base and 2 bases, with 8 bases remaining between them.

The rearrangement joins TRBV20-1 to TRBJ1-1; D is possibly TRBD1 (5 bases). V lost 5 bases, J lost 5 bases, and 15 bases lay in between. The CDR3 spans 13 residues. The germline V gene has CDR1 DFQATT and CDR2 SNEGSKA (reference sequence). CDR3 DNA sequence: TGCAGTGCTTCACAGGACCTGGGGACTGAAGCTTTCTTT. It yields the protein CSASQDLGTEAFF.

The chain recombines TRBV11-1 with TRBJ1-6; D ambiguous. Germline CDR1 SGHAT, CDR2 FQDESV (reference sequence). This CDR3 comprises 13 residues. V was cut by 11 bases and J by 4 bases, with 12 bases left in between. CDR3 nucleotides: TGTGCCTCAACCCAGTTTTATAATTCACCCCTCCACTTT. Translation gives CASTQFYNSPLHF.

The V and J genes are TRBV24-1 and TRBJ1-5; 10 bases line up with TRBD1. Germline loops: CDR1 KGHDR, CDR2 SFDVKD. The CDR3 is 16 residues long. After removal of 4 bases from V and 5 bases from J, the junction contained 7 bases not matched to a gene. The CDR3 loop reads CATSDPGTGVYQPQHF. CDR3 sequence (DNA): TGTGCCACCAGTGACCCAGGGACAGGGGTTTATCAGCCCCAGCATTTT.

Concerning this clonotype itself: This may stem from a read error, because a much larger clone lies one nucleotide away. The chain carries TRBV7-9 and TRBJ2-7; possibly TRBD1 for D (6 bases). Germline V CDR1 and CDR2: SEHNR, FQNEAQ (reference sequence). The length of the CDR3 is 14 residues. The CDR3 reads CASSYLGRGDERYF. As DNA, the CDR3 is TGTGCCAGCAGCTACCTCGGCAGGGGAGACGAGCGGTACTTC.

Concerning this clonotype: A much larger clone is a single base away; this may be a read error. The genes are TRBV25-1 and TRBJ1-5; 7 bases are shared with TRBD1. The CDR3 runs 14 residues. Germline V gene sequence: CDR1 MGHDK, CDR2 SYGVNS. The CDR3 sequence: CAGSRTGLNQPQHF. For the CDR3, the DNA is TGTGCCGGCAGCCGGACAGGACTCAATCAGCCCCAGCATTTT. The variable domain in full, completed from reference TRBV25-1 and TRBJ1-5, reads EADIYQTPRYLVIGTGKKITLECSQTMGHDKMYWYQQDPGMELHLIHYSYGVNSTEKGDLSSESTVSRIRTEHFPLTLESARPSHTSQYLCAGSRTGLNQPQHFGDGTRLSIL.

There are many counts of this clonotype. The chain is built from TRBV7-6 and TRBJ1-5; 8 nucleotides agree with TRBD1. V gave up 4 bases and J gave up 1 base; unmatched junction bases: 6. Germline lookup yields CDR1 SGHVS and CDR2 FNYEAQ. The CDR3 covers 16 residues. CDR3 bases: TGTGCCAGCAGCTCAGGGGGCTTCTGGAGCAATCAGCCCCAGCATTTT. Residues: CASSSGGFWSNQPQHF.

This clonotype was picked up one time. This chain links TRBV20-1 with TRBJ1-4; unclear D gene. Per germline, CDR1 DFQATT and CDR2 SNEGSKA (reference sequence). Trimming left V 0 bases short and J 0 bases short, with 5 bases between. This CDR3 is built from 14 residues. The CDR3 protein is CSARELATNEKLFF. The CDR3 bases are TGCAGTGCTAGAGAATTGGCAACTAATGAAAAACTGTTTTTT.

The chain employs TRBV6-5 and TRBJ2-7; D possibly corresponds to TRBD1 (7 bases). The CDR3 extends over 15 amino acids. V was pared by 6 bases and J by 3 bases, with 18 bases between. The germline CDR1 and CDR2 sequences are MNHEY and SVGAGI. This CDR3 reads CASRSGDRDFYEQYF. Here the CDR3 DNA reads TGTGCCAGCAGGTCGGGGGACAGAGACTTCTACGAGCAGTACTTC.

This clonotype has a count of ten or more. This chain connects TRBV29-1 to TRBJ1-1; D perhaps matches TRBD1 (5 bases). Looked up from germline, CDR1 is SQVTM and CDR2 is ANQGSEA. This CDR3 spans 13 amino acids. Between the trimmed V and J ends, which lost 7 bases and 4 bases, there was a span of 16 bases. In DNA form, the CDR3 reads TGCAGCGGACACATCAGGGTGGGCACTGAAGCTTTCTTT. Amino acid sequence: CSGHIRVGTEAFF.

The chain has TRBV7-2 and TRBJ2-3, with 8 bases matching TRBD2. The CDR3 extends over 13 amino acids. Looked up from germline, CDR1 is SGHTA and CDR2 is FQGNSA. Trimming took 9 bases from V and 2 from J; bases not matched to a gene: 4. This CDR3 is CASGTRNTDTQYF. CDR3 coding DNA: TGTGCCAGTGGGACTAGGAACACAGATACGCAGTATTTT.

This clonotype was recorded only once. The chain carries TRBV19 and TRBJ1-2; unclear D gene. Looked up from germline, CDR1 is LNHDA and CDR2 is SQIVND (reference sequence). The V gene lost 5 bases and the J gene lost 4 bases, with 11 bases spanning the gap. The CDR3 length is 13 residues. The CDR3, as DNA: TGTGCCAGTAGTTTCGGGAGCTCCTATGGCTACACCTTC. This translates into CASSFGSSYGYTF.